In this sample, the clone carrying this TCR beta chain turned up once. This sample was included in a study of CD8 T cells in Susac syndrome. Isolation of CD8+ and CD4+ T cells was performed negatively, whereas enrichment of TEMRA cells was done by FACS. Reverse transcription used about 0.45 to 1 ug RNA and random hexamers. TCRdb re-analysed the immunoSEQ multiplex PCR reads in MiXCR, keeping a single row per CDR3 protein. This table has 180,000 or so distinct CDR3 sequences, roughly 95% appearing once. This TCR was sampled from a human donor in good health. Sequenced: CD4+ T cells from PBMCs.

CDR3 DNA sequence: TGTGCCAGCAGTTACTGGGGGGCTGTGAAGGTCAATGAGCAGTTCTTC. It encodes CASSYWGAVKVNEQFF. V usage is TRBV6-6 and J usage is TRBJ2-1; TRBD1 or TRBD2 may be the D gene (6 bases each). Germline CDR1 reads MNHNY; CDR2 reads SVGAGI (reference sequence). The CDR3 sequence is 16 residues long. Trimming stripped 1 base from V and 6 bases from J, with 16 bases between.